This TCR beta chain was sequenced for a study of shared clonotypes between healthy human individuals. V lost 6 bases to trimming and J lost 4 bases; unmatched junction nucleotides: 9. From germline, CDR1 is MDHEN and CDR2 SYDVKM. The length of the CDR3 is 15 residues. Clones were read by immunoSEQ multiplex PCR, and TCRdb kept only the in-frame ones, dropping some. The table records under 750,000 clones, approximately 72% of them present only once. General study findings and limits: It was the non-shared clonotypes that had lower generation probabilities than clonotypes shared by all four donors.

Comment on this clone: Antigen specificity is unknown.

This TCR was recovered from a woman younger than 45 in good health. The chain joins TRBV28 to TRBJ2-7, with TRBD1 matching 10 bases. The sample was memory CD4+ T cells sorted from blood. Subset defined: CD45RA-negative fraction. CDR3 sequence: CASSQPGTGVYEQYF. The CDR3 DNA sequence: TGTGCCAGCAGCCAACCGGGGACAGGGGTTTACGAGCAGTACTTC.